This T cell receptor beta chain was profiled in a study of blood T cells in healthy people across ages (dated by TCRdb to the mid-2010s). With respect to the entire study: In model experiments, template switching captured about one uniquely barcoded TCR beta cDNA molecule for every two T cells. The study measured age-related changes in TCR beta repertoire diversity using deep sequencing normalized with unique cDNA molecular identifiers. The donors were divided into four age groups: young (average around 17 years), middle-aged (around 41), aged (about 60) and long-lived (nearly 85). To avoid experimental bias, donors of different ages were randomly spread across the sequencing lanes. Using the same blood draw, the study looked at two additional independent replicas of 1 million unique cDNA reads for two donors, one aged 18 to 30 and the other aged 80 or older.

Systemically healthy Caucasian individuals from Russia, about 38 in total and aged roughly 6 to 100 years, were included as donors. Ten milliliters of peripheral blood were drawn from each donor into EDTA-treated Vacutainer tubes. Ficoll-Paque density-gradient centrifugation was used to isolate PBMCs, with at least 7 million obtained per sample. Total RNA was extracted from PBMCs with Trizol reagent, with at least 5 micrograms obtained per sample. For every donor, flow cytometry on a PBMC aliquot measured the percentage of naive CD45RAhigh/CD27high T cells. The paper's findings and limits, for the study overall: A strong correlation was found between observed TCR beta diversity and the percentage of naive T cells measured by flow cytometry. Observed TCR beta diversity per million T cells fell roughly linearly with age, and a significant reduction was already apparent by age approximately 40. Because donor CMV infection status was unknown, age-related changes in expanded clonotypes were potentially confounded. Total diversity estimates from one million sequenced T cells were considered lower bounds and underestimates. Since profiling was done on bulk unsorted PBMCs, naive and antigen-experienced compartments could not be conclusively compared. Compared with the aged group, the long-lived group had more naive CD4+ T cells, fewer expanded clones and increased TCR diversity, a pattern suggesting age selection.

The CDR3 goes from the cysteine to the phenylalanine over 14 residues. Just the 42-base CDR3 DNA is kept, in frame starting at base 1. At the junction V is shortened by 4 bases and J by 4 bases, with 11 bases in between. CDR1 LGHDT and CDR2 YNNKEL were looked up in the germline V gene (reference sequence). Receptors were amplified or captured by 5' RACE. The instrument was an Illumina HiSeq 2500. A second PCR of roughly 6 to 11 cycles was run with a J-beta primer mix and a sample-barcoded 5' primer. A unique molecular identifier was introduced onto each TCR beta cDNA molecule by a template-switch 5' adaptor carrying 12 random nucleotides. Each sample yielded at least 3 million CDR3-containing paired-end reads. The Mint cDNA synthesis kit, primed by a TRBC-specific oligonucleotide, was used to synthesize first-strand cDNA from all RNA. Following uracil-DNA glycosylase treatment, all cDNA underwent a first 18-cycle PCR with the universal primers M1SS and BC2_uni_R. In the paper's pipeline: For normalization, 1 million high-quality reads were randomly selected from each sample, with every read carrying a distinct molecular identifier. Instead of being binned into consensus sequences, reads that shared molecular identifiers were thrown out. MiTCR, set to a Q25 quality threshold and the strictest error-elimination algorithm, was used for CDR3 identification, clonotype clustering and error correction. A nonparametric unseen species model with Euler transformation was used to estimate lower-bound total TCR beta diversity. Using fastp at Q25 and MiXCR, TCRdb reprocessed the public reads and kept productive beta chains. Under each unique CDR3 protein, matching rows form one entry showing the most common genes and DNA. These V and J calls are TCRdb output, not the study's own analysis. The sample yields nearly 800,000 distinct CDR3 sequences; about 56% were counted once. The top ten constitute 20% to 30% of the sample.

This clonotype was counted a few times. The specificity of this receptor is unknown. Base qualities are not recorded, but no much larger clone differs from it by a single base. The sample taken for sequencing was blood. This sequence originates from a man aged 35 to 55 in good health. This receptor chain uses TRBV3-1 and TRBJ1-5, with the D gene uncertain. The sequenced DNA: TGTGCCAGCAGCCCCTTGGCGGGGAATCAGCCCCAGCATTTT. The resulting protein is CASSPLAGNQPQHF.